This T cell receptor beta chain appears in the sequencing data of a study of shared clonotypes between healthy human individuals. Broader study findings: Clonotypes not shared had lower generation probabilities than those common to all four donors.

The DNA input per sorted-subset replicate PCR was 150 to 200 ng, corresponding to some 27,000 T cell genomes. Repertoires were generated with immunoSEQ multiplex PCR, while TCRdb's copy carries only in-frame clones and drops some. In the table there are roughly 2 million clones, 90% to 95% of which are singletons. Caucasian adults living in Nashville, Tennessee, provided all samples. The V end was cut by 0 bases, the J end by 6 bases, with 9 bases between. Germline CDR1 reads MNHEY; CDR2 reads SVGAGI. The CDR3 contains 13 residues. To note about this clone: Its antigen remains unknown.

The source of this sequence is a man between 18 and 29 years old in good health. The rearrangement uses TRBV6-5 and TRBJ2-7; D ambiguous. The sequenced material came from naive CD4+ T cells sorted from blood. Documented subset: CD45RA+ positively selected. The CDR3 nucleotides are TGTGCCAGCAGTTACTCGCTCGCCCCCGAGCAGTACTTC. This sequence encodes CASSYSLAPEQYF.